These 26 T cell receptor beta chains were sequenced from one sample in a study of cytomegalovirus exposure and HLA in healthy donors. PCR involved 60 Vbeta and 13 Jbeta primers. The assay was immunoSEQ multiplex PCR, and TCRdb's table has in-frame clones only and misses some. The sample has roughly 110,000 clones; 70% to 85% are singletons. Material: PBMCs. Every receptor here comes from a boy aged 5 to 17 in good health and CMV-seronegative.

CDR3: CAISRQGGYNEQFF. The CDR3, as DNA: TGTGCCATCAGCCGACAGGGGGGCTACAATGAGCAGTTCTTC. J is TRBJ2-1 and V is TRBV10-3; TRBD1 aligns across 9 bases. In germline, CDR1 is ENHRY, CDR2 SYGVKD. The CDR3 runs 14 residues. V was clipped by 6 bases and J by 3 bases; unmatched bases: 3.

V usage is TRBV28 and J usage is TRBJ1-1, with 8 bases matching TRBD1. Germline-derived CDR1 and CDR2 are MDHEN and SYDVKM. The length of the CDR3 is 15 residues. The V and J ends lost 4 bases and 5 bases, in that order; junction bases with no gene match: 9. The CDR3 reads CASSYIRTGKTEAFF. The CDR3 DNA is TGTGCCAGCAGTTACATTAGGACAGGGAAGACTGAAGCTTTCTTT.

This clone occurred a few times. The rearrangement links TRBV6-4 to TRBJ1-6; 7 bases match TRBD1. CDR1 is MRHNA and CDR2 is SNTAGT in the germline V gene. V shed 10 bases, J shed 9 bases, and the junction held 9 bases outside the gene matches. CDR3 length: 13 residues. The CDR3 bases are TGTGCCACCAGACAGGGCTTGGGTTCACCCCTCCACTTT. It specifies CATRQGLGSPLHF.

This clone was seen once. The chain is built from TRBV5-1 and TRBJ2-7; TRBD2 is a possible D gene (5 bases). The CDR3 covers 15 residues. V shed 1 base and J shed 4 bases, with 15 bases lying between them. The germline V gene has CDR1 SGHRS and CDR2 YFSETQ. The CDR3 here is CASSLFGPRGYEQYF. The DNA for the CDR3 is TGCGCCAGCAGCTTGTTTGGACCTCGGGGATACGAGCAGTACTTC.

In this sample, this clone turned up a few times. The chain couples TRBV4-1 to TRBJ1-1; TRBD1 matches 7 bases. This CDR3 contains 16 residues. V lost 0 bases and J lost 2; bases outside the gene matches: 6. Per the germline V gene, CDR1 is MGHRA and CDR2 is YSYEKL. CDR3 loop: CASSQEGQIFNTEAFF. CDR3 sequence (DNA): TGCGCCAGCAGCCAAGAGGGACAGATCTTCAACACTGAAGCTTTCTTT.

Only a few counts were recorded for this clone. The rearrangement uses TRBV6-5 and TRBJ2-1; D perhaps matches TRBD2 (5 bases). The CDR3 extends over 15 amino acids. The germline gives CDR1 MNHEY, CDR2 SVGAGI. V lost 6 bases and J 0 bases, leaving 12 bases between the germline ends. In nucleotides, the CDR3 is TGTGCCAGCAGCCCTGGACTTCGCTCCTACAATGAGCAGTTCTTC. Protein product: CASSPGLRSYNEQFF.

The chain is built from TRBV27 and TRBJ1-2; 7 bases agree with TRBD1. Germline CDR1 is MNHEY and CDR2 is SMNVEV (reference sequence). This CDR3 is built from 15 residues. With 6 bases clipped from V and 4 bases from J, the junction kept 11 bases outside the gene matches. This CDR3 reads CASSPGTAPAYGYTF. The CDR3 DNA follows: TGTGCCAGCAGCCCCGGGACAGCTCCAGCCTATGGCTACACCTTC.

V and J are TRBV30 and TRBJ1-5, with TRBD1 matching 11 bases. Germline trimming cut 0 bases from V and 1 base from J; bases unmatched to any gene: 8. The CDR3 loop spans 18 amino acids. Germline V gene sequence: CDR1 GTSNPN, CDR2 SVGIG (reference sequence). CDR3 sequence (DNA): TGTGCCTGGAGTGTCCGGGACAGGGGGAGGATGAGCAATCAGCCCCAGCATTTT. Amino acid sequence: CAWSVRDRGRMSNQPQHF. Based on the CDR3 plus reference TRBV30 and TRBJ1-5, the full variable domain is SQTIHQWPATLVQPVGSPLSLECTVEGTSNPNLYWYRQAAGRGLQLLFYSVGIGQISSEVPQNLSASRPQDRQFILSSKKLLLSDSGFYLCAWSVRDRGRMSNQPQHFGDGTRLSIL.

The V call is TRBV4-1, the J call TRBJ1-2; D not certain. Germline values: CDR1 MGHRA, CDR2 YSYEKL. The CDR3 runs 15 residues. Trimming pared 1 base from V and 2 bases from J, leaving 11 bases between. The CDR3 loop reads CASSQGPTENYGYTF. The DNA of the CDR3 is TGCGCCAGCAGCCAAGGCCCCACAGAGAACTATGGCTACACCTTC.

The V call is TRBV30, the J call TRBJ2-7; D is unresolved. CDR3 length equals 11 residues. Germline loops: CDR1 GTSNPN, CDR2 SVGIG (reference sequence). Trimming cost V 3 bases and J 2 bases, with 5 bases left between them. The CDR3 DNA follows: TGTGCCTGGAGCTATACCTACGAGCAGTACTTC. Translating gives CAWSYTYEQYF.

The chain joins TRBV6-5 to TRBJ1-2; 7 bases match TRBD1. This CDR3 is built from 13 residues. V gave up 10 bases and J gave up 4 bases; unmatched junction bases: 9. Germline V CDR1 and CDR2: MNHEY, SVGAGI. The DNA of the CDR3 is TGTGCCATCTACAGGGGAAGAAGCTATGGCTACACCTTC. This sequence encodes CAIYRGRSYGYTF.

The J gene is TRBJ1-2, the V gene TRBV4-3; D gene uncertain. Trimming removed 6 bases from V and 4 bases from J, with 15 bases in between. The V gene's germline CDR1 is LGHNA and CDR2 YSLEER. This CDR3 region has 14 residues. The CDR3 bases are TGCGCCAGCAGAAGGATGGGGAGCCTCTATGGCTACACCTTC. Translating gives CASRRMGSLYGYTF.

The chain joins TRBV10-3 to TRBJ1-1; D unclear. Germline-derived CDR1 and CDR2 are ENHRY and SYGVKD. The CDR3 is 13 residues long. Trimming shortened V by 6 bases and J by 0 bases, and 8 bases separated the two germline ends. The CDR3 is CAISMTLNTEAFF. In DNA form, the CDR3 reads TGTGCCATCAGCATGACACTGAACACTGAAGCTTTCTTT.

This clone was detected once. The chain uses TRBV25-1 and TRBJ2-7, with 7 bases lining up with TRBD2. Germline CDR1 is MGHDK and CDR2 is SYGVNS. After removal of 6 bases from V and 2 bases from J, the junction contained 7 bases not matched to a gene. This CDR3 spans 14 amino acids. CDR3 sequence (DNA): TGTGCCAGCAGCCCCGGCGGGAGCCCCTACGAGCAGTACTTC. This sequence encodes CASSPGGSPYEQYF.

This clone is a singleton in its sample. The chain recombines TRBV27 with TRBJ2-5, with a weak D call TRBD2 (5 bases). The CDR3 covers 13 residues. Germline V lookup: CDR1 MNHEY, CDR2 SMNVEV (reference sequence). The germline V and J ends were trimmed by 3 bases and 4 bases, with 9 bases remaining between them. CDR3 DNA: TGTGCCAGCAGTTTCCGGAGGTTAGAGACCCAGTACTTC. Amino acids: CASSFRRLETQYF.

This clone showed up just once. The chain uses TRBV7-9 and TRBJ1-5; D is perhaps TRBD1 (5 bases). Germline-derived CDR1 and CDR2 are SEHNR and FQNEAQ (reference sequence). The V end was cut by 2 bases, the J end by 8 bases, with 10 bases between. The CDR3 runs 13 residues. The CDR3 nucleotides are TGTGCCAGCAGCTTATCAGGGAATAAGCCCCAGCATTTT. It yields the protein CASSLSGNKPQHF.

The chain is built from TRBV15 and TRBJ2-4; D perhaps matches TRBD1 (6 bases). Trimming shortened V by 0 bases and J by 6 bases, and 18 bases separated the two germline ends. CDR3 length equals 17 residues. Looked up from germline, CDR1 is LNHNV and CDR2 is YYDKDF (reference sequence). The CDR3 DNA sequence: TGTGCCACCAGCAGAGATGAGGGGGAGTGGGGCGGAAACATTCAGTACTTC. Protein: CATSRDEGEWGGNIQYF.

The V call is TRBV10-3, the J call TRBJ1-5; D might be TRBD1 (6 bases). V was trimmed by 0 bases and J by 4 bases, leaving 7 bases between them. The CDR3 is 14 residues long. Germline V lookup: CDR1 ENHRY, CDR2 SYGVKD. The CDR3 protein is CAISESQGNQPQHF. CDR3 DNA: TGTGCCATCAGTGAGTCCCAGGGGAATCAGCCCCAGCATTTT.

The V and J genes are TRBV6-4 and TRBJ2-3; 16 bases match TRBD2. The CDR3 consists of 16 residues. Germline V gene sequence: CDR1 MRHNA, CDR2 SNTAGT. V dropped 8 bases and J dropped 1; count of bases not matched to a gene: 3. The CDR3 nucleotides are TGTGCCAGCTCCGGGACTAGCGGGAGGGGCACAGATACGCAGTATTTT. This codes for CASSGTSGRGTDTQYF.

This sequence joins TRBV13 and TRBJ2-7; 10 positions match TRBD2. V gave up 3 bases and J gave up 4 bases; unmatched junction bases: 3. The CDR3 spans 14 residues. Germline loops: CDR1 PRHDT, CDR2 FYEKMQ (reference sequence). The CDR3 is CASSLGLATYEQYF. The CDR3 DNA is TGTGCCAGCAGCTTGGGACTAGCGACTTACGAGCAGTACTTC.

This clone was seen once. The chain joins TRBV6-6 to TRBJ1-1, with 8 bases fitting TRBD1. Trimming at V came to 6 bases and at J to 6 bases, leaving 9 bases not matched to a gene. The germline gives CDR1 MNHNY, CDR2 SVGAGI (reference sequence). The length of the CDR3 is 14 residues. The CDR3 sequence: CASRTRGLVPEAFF. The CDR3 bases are TGTGCCAGCAGGACCAGGGGGCTGGTCCCTGAAGCTTTCTTT.

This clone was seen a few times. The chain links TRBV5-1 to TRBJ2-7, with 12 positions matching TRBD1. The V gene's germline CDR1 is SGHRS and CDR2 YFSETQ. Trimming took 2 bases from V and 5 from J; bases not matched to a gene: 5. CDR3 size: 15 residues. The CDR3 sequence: CASSFGDRGQDEQYF. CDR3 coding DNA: TGCGCCAGCAGCTTTGGGGACAGGGGGCAGGACGAGCAGTACTTC.

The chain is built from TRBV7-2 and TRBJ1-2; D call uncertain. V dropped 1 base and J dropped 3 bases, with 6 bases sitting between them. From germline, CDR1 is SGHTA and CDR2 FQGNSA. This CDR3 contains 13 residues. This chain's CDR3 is CASSLDPDYGYTF. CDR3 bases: TGTGCCAGCAGCTTAGACCCAGACTATGGCTACACCTTC.

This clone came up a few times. The CDR3 sequence is CASSFPLTGGEQFF. CDR3 nucleotide sequence: TGTGCCAGCAGCTTCCCCCTAACAGGGGGTGAGCAGTTCTTC. V usage is TRBV7-9 and J usage is TRBJ2-1; 8 bases agree with TRBD1. From germline, CDR1 is SEHNR and CDR2 FQNEAQ (reference sequence). Germline trimming cut 3 bases from V and 9 bases from J; bases unmatched to any gene: 7. The CDR3 sequence is 14 residues long. The complete variable domain, with remaining parts taken from reference TRBV7-9 and TRBJ2-1, reads DTGVSQNPRHKITKRGQNVTFRCDPISEHNRLYWYRQTLGQGPEFLTYFQNEAQLEKSRLLSDRFSAERPKGSFSTLEIQRTEQGDSAMYLCASSFPLTGGEQFFGPGTRLTVL.

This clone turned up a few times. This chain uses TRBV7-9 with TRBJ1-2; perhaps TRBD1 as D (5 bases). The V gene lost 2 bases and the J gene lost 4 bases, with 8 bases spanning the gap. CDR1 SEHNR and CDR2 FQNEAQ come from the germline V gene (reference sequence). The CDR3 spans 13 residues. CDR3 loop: CASSLTTGYGYTF. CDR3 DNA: TGTGCCAGCAGCTTAACAACAGGCTATGGCTACACCTTC.

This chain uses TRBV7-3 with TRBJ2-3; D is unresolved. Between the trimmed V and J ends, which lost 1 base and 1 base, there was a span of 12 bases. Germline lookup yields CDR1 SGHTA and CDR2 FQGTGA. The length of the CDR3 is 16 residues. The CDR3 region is CASSLNSYKGTDTQYF. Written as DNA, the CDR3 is TGTGCCAGCAGCTTAAATTCGTACAAAGGCACAGATACGCAGTATTTT.